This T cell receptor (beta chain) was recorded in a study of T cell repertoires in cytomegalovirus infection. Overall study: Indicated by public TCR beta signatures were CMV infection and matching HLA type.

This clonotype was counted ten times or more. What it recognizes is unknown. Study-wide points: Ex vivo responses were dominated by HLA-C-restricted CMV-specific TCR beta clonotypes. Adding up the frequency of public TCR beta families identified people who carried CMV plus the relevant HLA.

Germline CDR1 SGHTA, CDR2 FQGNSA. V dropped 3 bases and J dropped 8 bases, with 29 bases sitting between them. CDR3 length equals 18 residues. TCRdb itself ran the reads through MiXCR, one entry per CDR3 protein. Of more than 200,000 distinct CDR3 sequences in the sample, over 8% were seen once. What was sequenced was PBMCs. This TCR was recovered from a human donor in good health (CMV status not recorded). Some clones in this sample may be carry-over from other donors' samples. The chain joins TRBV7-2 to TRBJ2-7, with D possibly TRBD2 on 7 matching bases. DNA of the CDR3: TGTGCCAGCAGCTTCGTTGGCGGGGGCCTTGGGGGAGTTTCCCAGCAGTACTTC. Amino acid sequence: CASSFVGGGLGGVSQQYF.